Below, one TCR beta chain is given with its context. The source of the sample is a study of control samples from healthy donors and cancer patients. This CDR3 has 13 residues. Between the trimmed V and J ends, which lost 6 bases and 4 bases, there was a span of 10 bases. The germline V gene has CDR1 MDHEN and CDR2 SYDVKM. Method: immunoSEQ multiplex PCR; TCRdb's copy keeps in-frame clones and lacks some. The repertoire has about 140,000 clones, 88% of them found once; the top ten carry roughly 1.7%. Sequencing was performed on blood. The rearrangement joins TRBV28 to TRBJ2-1; D gene ambiguous. The source of this sequence is a man in his late teens or twenties in good health. In DNA form, the CDR3 reads TGTGCCAGCAGGATAACAGCTTACAATGAGCAGTTCTTC. It codes for CASRITAYNEQFF.